The rows below give T cell receptor beta chains drawn from one sample of a study of radiotherapy plus CTLA-4 blockade in lung cancer. Repertoires were generated with immunoSEQ multiplex PCR, while TCRdb's copy carries only in-frame clones and drops some. Among 81,000 or so clones, around 87% were seen once, and the ten largest hold less than 0.9%. The sequences come from peripheral blood, collected from a patient treated with radiotherapy plus ipilimumab. The receptors here all came from a human donor with non-small cell lung cancer who had stable disease on radiotherapy plus ipilimumab. The CDR3 runs from the conserved cysteine through the conserved F or W. D genes are given only for firm matches. The size of a clone is reported for some rows only, either as once, few or many, or as a class for expanded clones.

d_call	v_call	j_call	clone_size	cdr3_nt	cdr3_aa
.	TRBV5-1	TRBJ2-5	.	TGCGCCAGCGGGTTCTCGGAAGAGACCCAGTACTTC	CASGFSEETQYF
TRBD1	TRBV9	TRBJ1-4	few	TGTGCCAGCAGCGTGGACAGGAGAAGTGAAAAACTGTTTTTT	CASSVDRRSEKLFF
.	TRBV7-9	TRBJ1-1	few	TGTGCCAGCAGCCCTATGAACACTGAAGCTTTCTTT	CASSPMNTEAFF
TRBD2	TRBV7-6	TRBJ2-3	.	TGTGCCAGCAGCCAACGACTAGCCGCAGATACGCAGTATTTT	CASSQRLAADTQYF
.	TRBV6-1	TRBJ1-2	.	TGTGCCAGTGTAATGGGCCCGAGGACTGGCTACACCTTC	CASVMGPRTGYTF
.	TRBV5-8	TRBJ2-7	.	TGTGCCAGCAGCTTCGGACTGAGGAGCTCCTACGAGCAGTACTTC	CASSFGLRSSYEQYF
.	TRBV6-6	TRBJ2-1	once	TGTGCCAGCAGTTACGAAACCGACAATGAGCAGTTCTTC	CASSYETDNEQFF
TRBD1	TRBV6-1	TRBJ2-1	.	TGTGCCAGCAGTAGCCGCAGACAGGGTGTTGAGCAGTTCTTC	CASSSRRQGVEQFF
.	TRBV7-2	TRBJ2-5	.	TGTGCCAGCAGCTTAGAGAGGGGGTTCCAAGAGACCCAGTACTTC	CASSLERGFQETQYF
.	TRBV18	TRBJ2-3	.	TGTGCCAGCTCACCCCCTCCCCCAGATACGCAGTATTTT	CASSPPPPDTQYF
.	TRBV9	TRBJ2-1	.	TGTGCCAGCAGCGTAGACAGGGATGAGCAGTTCTTC	CASSVDRDEQFF
TRBD2	TRBV6-6	TRBJ2-1	few	TGTGCCAGCAGTTTAGGGACTAGCGGGCCTGAGCAGTTCTTC	CASSLGTSGPEQFF
.	TRBV7-6	TRBJ2-7	once	TGTGCCAGCAGCTTTTTCACAGGGTCAGGCGAGCAGTACTTC	CASSFFTGSGEQYF
TRBD1	TRBV2	TRBJ1-4	.	TGTGCCACCGCCGGGACAGAGTATGAAAAACTGTTTTTT	CATAGTEYEKLFF
.	TRBV5-1	TRBJ1-4	.	TGCGCCAGCAGCTTGGACGGGACAACTAATGAAAAACTGTTTTTT	CASSLDGTTNEKLFF
.	TRBV6-6	TRBJ2-7	.	TGTGCCAGCAGATCGGGACTGGGCTACGAGCAGTACTTC	CASRSGLGYEQYF